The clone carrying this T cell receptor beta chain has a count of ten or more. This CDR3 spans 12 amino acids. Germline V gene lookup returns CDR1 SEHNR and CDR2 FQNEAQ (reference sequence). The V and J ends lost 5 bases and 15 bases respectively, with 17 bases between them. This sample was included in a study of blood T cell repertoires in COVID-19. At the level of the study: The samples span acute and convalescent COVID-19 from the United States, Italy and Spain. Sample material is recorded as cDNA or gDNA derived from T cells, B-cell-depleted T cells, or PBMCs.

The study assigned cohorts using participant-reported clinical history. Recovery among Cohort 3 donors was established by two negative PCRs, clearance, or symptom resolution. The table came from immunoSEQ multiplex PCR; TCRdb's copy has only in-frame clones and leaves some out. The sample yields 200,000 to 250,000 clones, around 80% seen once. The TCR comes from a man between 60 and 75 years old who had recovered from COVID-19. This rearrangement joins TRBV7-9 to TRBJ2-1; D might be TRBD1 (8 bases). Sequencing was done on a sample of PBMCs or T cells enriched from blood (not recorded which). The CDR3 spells CASSLEQGEGFF. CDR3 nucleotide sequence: TGTGCCAGCAGCCTCGAACAGGGGGAGGGGTTCTTC.